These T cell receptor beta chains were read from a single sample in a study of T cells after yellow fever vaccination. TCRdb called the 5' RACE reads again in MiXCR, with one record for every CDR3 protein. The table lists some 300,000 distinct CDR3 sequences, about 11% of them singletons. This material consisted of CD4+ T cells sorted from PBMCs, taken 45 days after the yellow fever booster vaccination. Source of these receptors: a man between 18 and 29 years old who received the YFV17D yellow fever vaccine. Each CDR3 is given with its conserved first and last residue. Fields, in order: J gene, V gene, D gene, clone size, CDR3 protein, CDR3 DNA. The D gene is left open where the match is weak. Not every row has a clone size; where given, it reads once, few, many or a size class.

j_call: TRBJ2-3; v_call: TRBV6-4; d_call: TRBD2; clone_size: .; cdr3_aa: CASSEVGGGVASTDTQYF; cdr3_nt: TGTGCCAGCAGTGAAGTCGGCGGGGGGGTCGCTAGCACAGATACGCAGTATTTT
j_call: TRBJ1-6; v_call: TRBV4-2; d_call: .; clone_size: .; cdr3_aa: CASSQETQGQSPLHF; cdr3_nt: TGTGCCAGCAGCCAAGAAACCCAGGGCCAATCACCCCTCCACTTT
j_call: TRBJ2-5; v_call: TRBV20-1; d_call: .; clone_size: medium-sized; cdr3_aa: CSARDLRQAEETQYF; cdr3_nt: TGCAGTGCTAGAGATCTGAGGCAGGCCGAAGAGACCCAGTACTTC
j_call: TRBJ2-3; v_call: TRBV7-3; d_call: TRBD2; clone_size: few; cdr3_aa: CASSLRLAGVGDTQYF; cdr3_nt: TGTGCCAGCAGCTTAAGACTAGCGGGGGTTGGAGATACGCAGTATTTT
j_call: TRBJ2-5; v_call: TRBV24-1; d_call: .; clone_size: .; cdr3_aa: CATSDGVQETQYF; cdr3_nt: TGTGCCACCAGTGATGGGGTCCAAGAGACCCAGTACTTC
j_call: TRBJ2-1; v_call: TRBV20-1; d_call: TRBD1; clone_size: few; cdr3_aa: CSAPKKTGTGYNEQFF; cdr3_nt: TGCAGTGCCCCGAAAAAGACCGGGACAGGGTACAATGAGCAGTTCTTC
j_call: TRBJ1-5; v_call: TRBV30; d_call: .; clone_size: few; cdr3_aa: CAWSERQWDQPQHF; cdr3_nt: TGTGCCTGGAGTGAAAGACAGTGGGATCAGCCCCAGCATTTT
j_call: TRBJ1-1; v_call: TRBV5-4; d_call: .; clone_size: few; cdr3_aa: CASSPPGRDTEAFF; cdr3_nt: TGTGCCAGCAGCCCACCCGGCCGGGACACTGAAGCTTTCTTT
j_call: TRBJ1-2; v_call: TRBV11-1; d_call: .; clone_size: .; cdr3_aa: CASTSTGGLYGYTF; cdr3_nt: TGTGCCAGCACCTCCACGGGGGGCCTATATGGCTACACCTTC
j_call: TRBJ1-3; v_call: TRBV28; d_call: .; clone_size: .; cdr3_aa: CASAGLGVNTIYF; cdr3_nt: TGTGCCAGCGCCGGGTTGGGGGTAAACACCATATATTTT
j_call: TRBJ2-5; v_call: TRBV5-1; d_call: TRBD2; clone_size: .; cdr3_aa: CASSSPAGGHQETQYF; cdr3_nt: TGCGCCAGCAGCTCCCCCGCGGGGGGCCATCAAGAGACCCAGTACTTC
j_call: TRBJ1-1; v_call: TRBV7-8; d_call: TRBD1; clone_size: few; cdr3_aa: CASSYNRGNVGTEAFF; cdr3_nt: TGTGCCAGCAGCTACAACAGGGGCAATGTTGGGACTGAAGCTTTCTTT
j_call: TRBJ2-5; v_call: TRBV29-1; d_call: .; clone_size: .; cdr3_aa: CSVDLGVDETQYF; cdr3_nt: TGCAGCGTTGACTTGGGGGTTGACGAGACCCAGTACTTC
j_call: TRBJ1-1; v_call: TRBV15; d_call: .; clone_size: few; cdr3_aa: CATSLTGQNTEAFF; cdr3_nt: TGTGCCACCAGCTTAACAGGGCAGAACACTGAAGCTTTCTTT
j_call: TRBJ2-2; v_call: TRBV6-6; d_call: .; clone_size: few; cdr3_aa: CASSDPGTKTTGELFF; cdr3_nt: TGTGCCAGCAGCGATCCCGGGACCAAGACCACCGGGGAGCTGTTTTTT
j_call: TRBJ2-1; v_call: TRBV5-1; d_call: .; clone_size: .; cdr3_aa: CASRRGPDNEQFF; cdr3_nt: TGCGCCAGCCGACGGGGGCCCGACAATGAGCAGTTCTTC
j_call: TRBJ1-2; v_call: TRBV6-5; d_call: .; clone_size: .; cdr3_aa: CASSYSIPGVEGYTF; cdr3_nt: TGTGCCAGCAGTTACTCGATCCCCGGTGTAGAGGGCTACACCTTC
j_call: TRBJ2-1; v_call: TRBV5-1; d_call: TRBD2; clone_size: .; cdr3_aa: CASSLPSGGADEQFF; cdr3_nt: TGCGCCAGCAGCTTGCCTAGCGGGGGGGCGGATGAGCAGTTCTTC
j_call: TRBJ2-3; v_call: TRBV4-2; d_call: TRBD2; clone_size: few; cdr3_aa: CASSQGLTSGVYPDTQYF; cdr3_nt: TGTGCCAGCAGCCAAGGGCTTACTAGCGGGGTATATCCAGATACGCAGTATTTT
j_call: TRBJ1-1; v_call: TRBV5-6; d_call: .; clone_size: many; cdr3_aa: CASSHRGWGNTEAFF; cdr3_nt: TGTGCCAGCAGCCACCGAGGATGGGGAAACACTGAAGCTTTCTTT
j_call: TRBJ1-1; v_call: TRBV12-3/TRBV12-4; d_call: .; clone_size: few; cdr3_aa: CASSSRRTNTEAFF; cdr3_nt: TGTGCCAGCAGTTCTCGCCGGACGAACACTGAAGCTTTCTTT
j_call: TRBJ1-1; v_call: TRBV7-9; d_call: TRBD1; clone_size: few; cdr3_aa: CASSFDRGTTEAFF; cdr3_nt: TGTGCCAGCAGCTTCGACAGGGGGACCACTGAAGCTTTCTTT
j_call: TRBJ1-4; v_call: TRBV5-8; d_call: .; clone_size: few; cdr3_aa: CASSLSWEEKLFF; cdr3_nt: TGTGCCAGCAGCTTAAGCTGGGAGGAAAAACTGTTTTTT
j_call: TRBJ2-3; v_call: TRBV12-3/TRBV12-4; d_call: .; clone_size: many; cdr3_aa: CASSFRDTQYF; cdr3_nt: TGTGCCAGCAGCTTTAGGGATACGCAGTATTTT
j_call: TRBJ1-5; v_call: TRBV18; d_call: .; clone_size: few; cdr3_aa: CASSPGAVQGYSNQPQHF; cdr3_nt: TGTGCCAGCTCACCAGGGGCAGTCCAGGGATATAGCAATCAGCCCCAGCATTTT
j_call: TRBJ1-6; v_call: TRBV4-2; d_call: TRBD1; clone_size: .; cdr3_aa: CASSQVGGASSPLHF; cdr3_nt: TGTGCCAGCAGCCAAGTAGGGGGCGCGTCTTCACCCCTCCACTTT
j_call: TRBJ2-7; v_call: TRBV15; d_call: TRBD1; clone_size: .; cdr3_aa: CATSRGGDRGRSYEQYF; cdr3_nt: TGTGCCACCAGCAGAGGCGGGGACAGGGGGAGAAGCTACGAGCAGTACTTC
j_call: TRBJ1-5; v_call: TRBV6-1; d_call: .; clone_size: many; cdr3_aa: CASNRDDNQPQHF; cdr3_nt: TGTGCCAGCAATCGAGACGACAATCAGCCCCAGCATTTT
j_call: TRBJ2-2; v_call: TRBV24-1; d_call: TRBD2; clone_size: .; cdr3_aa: CATSGSGLADANTGELFF; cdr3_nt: TGTGCCACCAGTGGGTCGGGACTAGCGGACGCGAACACCGGGGAGCTGTTTTTT
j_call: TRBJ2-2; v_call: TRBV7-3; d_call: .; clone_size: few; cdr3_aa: CASSSNEGTGELFF; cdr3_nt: TGTGCCAGCAGCTCAAACGAGGGGACCGGGGAGCTGTTTTTT